These T cell receptor beta chains were read from a single sample in a study of shared clonotypes between healthy human individuals. The method was immunoSEQ multiplex PCR; TCRdb's version includes in-frame clones alone and lacks a portion of them. The table lists more than 2,000,000 clones, 90% to 95% of them singletons. Sequenced: naive CD4+ T cells from PBMCs. The receptor set was obtained from a man aged 18-30 years in good health. Some clones in this sample may be carry-over from other donors' samples. Both conserved end residues are part of each CDR3. Each record gives: clone size, D gene, J gene, V gene, CDR3 length, CDR3 DNA, CDR3 protein. D genes are given only for firm matches. Expanded clones get a size class; other rows say once, few or many, or leave the size out.

few TRBD1 TRBJ1-2 TRBV28 14 TGTGCCTGCCAAAGGGACAGGGGGAACTATGGCTACACCTTC CACQRDRGNYGYTF
- TRBD1 TRBJ1-2 TRBV27 15 TGTGCCAGCAGTGCCCGGGACAGGGGACCAGATGGCTACACCTTC CASSARDRGPDGYTF
- - TRBJ2-7 TRBV28 12 TGTGCCAGCAGTTCCCGACAGTACGAGCAGTACTTC CASSSRQYEQYF
- - TRBJ2-7 TRBV5-1 13 TGCGCCAGCAACCGGGACGGATTCTACGAGCAGTACTTC CASNRDGFYEQYF
- TRBD1 TRBJ2-4 TRBV6-1 12 TGTGCCAGCACTGACAGGGTTGCCATTCAGTACTTC CASTDRVAIQYF
- - TRBJ1-6 TRBV2 16 TGTGCCAGCAGTAGGACCAGGGGCGCCGATAATTCACCCCTCCACTTT CASSRTRGADNSPLHF
- TRBD1 TRBJ1-5 TRBV27 15 TGTGCCAGCAGACCAGGACAGGTCTGGGATCAGCCCCAGCATTTT CASRPGQVWDQPQHF
- - TRBJ2-1 TRBV6-5 13 TGTGCCAGCAGCCCCACCTCCTACAATGAGCAGTTCTTC CASSPTSYNEQFF
- TRBD2 TRBJ2-3 TRBV11-2 17 TGTGCCAGCAGCTCCCCTCTGTGGCTAGCGGGAGGGGATACGCAGTATTTT CASSSPLWLAGGDTQYF
- - TRBJ1-2 TRBV19 14 TGTGCCAGTAGTATGGGTCTCCCCAACTATGGCTACACCTTC CASSMGLPNYGYTF
- TRBD2 TRBJ2-3 TRBV6-6 12 TGTGCCAGCTCCCTCGCGGGAGGAACGCAGTATTTT CASSLAGGTQYF
- TRBD2 TRBJ2-3 TRBV28 16 TGTGCCAGCACCCTAGGGACTAGCGGGAGAATAGATACGCAGTATTTT CASTLGTSGRIDTQYF
once - TRBJ2-7 TRBV28 12 TGTGCCAGCAGTTTCACGACCTACGAGCAGTACTTC CASSFTTYEQYF
- TRBD1 TRBJ2-7 TRBV5-1 15 TGCGCCAGCAGACCCCCGGGACAGGGAACCTACGAGCAGTACTTC CASRPPGQGTYEQYF
few - TRBJ2-1 TRBV19 14 TGTGCCAGTAGAGGGGACACACTCTACAATGAGCAGTTCTTC CASRGDTLYNEQFF
- - TRBJ2-5 TRBV11-2 13 TGTGCCAGCAGCTTGGCCCATAGGGAGACCCAGTACTTC CASSLAHRETQYF
- - TRBJ1-1 TRBV11-1 13 TGTGCCAGCAGCTTGCAGGGAGGGACTGAAGCTTTCTTT CASSLQGGTEAFF
once - TRBJ1-2 TRBV10-1 13 TGCGCCAGCAGTGAAACAGGTCGTTATGGCTACACCTTC CASSETGRYGYTF
- - TRBJ1-3 TRBV5-1 15 TGCGCCAGCAGCCCTGCCGACAGCTCTGGAAACACCATATATTTT CASSPADSSGNTIYF
- - TRBJ1-4 TRBV11-2 15 TGTGCCAGCAGGCGACCGGGACGGTCTAATGAAAAACTGTTTTTT CASRRPGRSNEKLFF
- - TRBJ2-2 TRBV7-3 14 TGTGCCAGCTCCCCTCTGGCGAACACCGGGGAGCTGTTTTTT CASSPLANTGELFF
- - TRBJ2-7 TRBV29-1 14 TGCAGCGTTGGGGGCGCCCAAAGCTCCTACGAGCAGTACTTC CSVGGAQSSYEQYF
- - TRBJ2-2 TRBV6-1 14 TGTGCCAGCAGTGACGGGGTACATACCGGGGAGCTGTTTTTT CASSDGVHTGELFF
- - TRBJ1-4 TRBV11-3 16 TGTGCCAGCACCCCAGGACGACTAGCAACTAATGAAAAACTGTTTTTT CASTPGRLATNEKLFF
- - TRBJ2-5 TRBV7-2 15 TGTGCCAGCAGCCCCCCGCGGCGCTTCCAAGAGACCCAGTACTTC CASSPPRRFQETQYF
- - TRBJ2-7 TRBV20-1 11 TGCAGTGCTAGTAAAAGTAGCGAGCAGTACTTC CSASKSSEQYF
- - TRBJ1-1 TRBV7-6 15 TGTGCCAGCAGCTTAGTGGGCGGGGTGAACACTGAAGCTTTCTTT CASSLVGGVNTEAFF
- - TRBJ2-5 TRBV7-9 15 TGTGCCAGCAGCTCAACAACAGGGTACCAAGAGACCCAGTACTTC CASSSTTGYQETQYF
- - TRBJ2-1 TRBV5-1 15 TGCGCCAGCAGCTTGGACAGGGCTGGGTCCAATGAGCAGTTCTTC CASSLDRAGSNEQFF
- - TRBJ1-2 TRBV4-2 15 TGTGCCAGCAGCCAAAGAATAGGGGACCGCTATGGCTACACCTTC CASSQRIGDRYGYTF
- - TRBJ1-5 TRBV28 12 TGTGCCAGCAACGGCAGTAATCAGCCCCAGCATTTT CASNGSNQPQHF
- TRBD2 TRBJ2-2 TRBV7-7 17 TGTGCCAGCAGCTATCGGGGCGGGAGAGGGAACACCGGGGAGCTGTTTTTT CASSYRGGRGNTGELFF
- - TRBJ1-4 TRBV6-5 16 TGTGCCAGCAGTTATGTGACCACAACAACTAATGAAAAACTGTTTTTT CASSYVTTTTNEKLFF
- - TRBJ1-2 TRBV4-1 15 TGCGCCAGCAGCTCCCGAGAGAGGGCGGGCGACGGCTACACCTTC CASSSRERAGDGYTF
- - TRBJ2-4 TRBV4-3 16 TGCGCCAGCAGCCGAGGCCCCACGGACGGCTGGGACATTCAGTACTTC CASSRGPTDGWDIQYF
- - TRBJ1-3 TRBV13 12 TGTGCCAGCCGGGAATCTGGAAACACCATATATTTT CASRESGNTIYF
- - TRBJ1-2 TRBV20-1 11 TGCAGTGCTAGAGAGACACTGGGCTACACCTTC CSARETLGYTF
- - TRBJ2-3 TRBV19 15 TGTGCCAGTAGTTTCCAGGACAGCGTCACAGATACGCAGTATTTT CASSFQDSVTDTQYF
- - TRBJ1-1 TRBV6-1 17 TGTGCCAGCAGTGCAATCCCGGGAATGGGAGAGAACACTGAAGCTTTCTTT CASSAIPGMGENTEAFF
once - TRBJ2-1 TRBV9 17 TGTGCCAGCAGCGCCTCCGCGATGCAGACCACCTACAATGAGCAGTTCTTC CASSASAMQTTYNEQFF
- - TRBJ1-5 TRBV5-1 15 TGCGCCAGCAGCTTGGAGGGGGAGGGGCATCAGCCCCAGCATTTT CASSLEGEGHQPQHF
- - TRBJ1-2 TRBV7-2 13 TGTGCCAGCAGCTTAGAAGGAGGATATGGCTACACCTTC CASSLEGGYGYTF
- - TRBJ1-1 TRBV20-1 10 TGCAGTGCTGAGAACACTGAAGCTTTCTTT CSAENTEAFF
- TRBD1 TRBJ1-1 TRBV7-9 15 TGTGCCAGCAGCTTAGTTCCCGGGACAGGGTCTGAAGCTTTCTTT CASSLVPGTGSEAFF
- - TRBJ2-7 TRBV2 15 TGTGCCAGCAGACCCGAGGGACTCCACCCGACCGAGCAGTACTTC CASRPEGLHPTEQYF
- TRBD1 TRBJ1-5 TRBV4-1 14 TGCGCCAGCAGCCAAGTGAGGGGGCCCCAGCCCCAGCATTTT CASSQVRGPQPQHF
- TRBD2 TRBJ2-1 TRBV25-1 11 TGTGCCAGCAGTGGGGGACTAGTGCCGTTCTTC CASSGGLVPFF
- TRBD1 TRBJ1-1 TRBV5-1 17 TGCGCCAGCAGCTTGGGTCCAGGGGGCTTGGTGAACACTGAAGCTTTCTTT CASSLGPGGLVNTEAFF
- TRBD2 TRBJ2-5 TRBV5-1 16 TGCGCCAGCAGCTTGGCCCTAGCGGGAGCTGGGGAGACCCAGTACTTC CASSLALAGAGETQYF
few - TRBJ2-7 TRBV2 12 TGTGCCAGCAGTGCCCAATCCTACGAGCAGTACTTC CASSAQSYEQYF
- - TRBJ2-5 TRBV28 11 TGTGCCAGCAGTTTGACTAGAGGACAGTACTTC CASSLTRGQYF